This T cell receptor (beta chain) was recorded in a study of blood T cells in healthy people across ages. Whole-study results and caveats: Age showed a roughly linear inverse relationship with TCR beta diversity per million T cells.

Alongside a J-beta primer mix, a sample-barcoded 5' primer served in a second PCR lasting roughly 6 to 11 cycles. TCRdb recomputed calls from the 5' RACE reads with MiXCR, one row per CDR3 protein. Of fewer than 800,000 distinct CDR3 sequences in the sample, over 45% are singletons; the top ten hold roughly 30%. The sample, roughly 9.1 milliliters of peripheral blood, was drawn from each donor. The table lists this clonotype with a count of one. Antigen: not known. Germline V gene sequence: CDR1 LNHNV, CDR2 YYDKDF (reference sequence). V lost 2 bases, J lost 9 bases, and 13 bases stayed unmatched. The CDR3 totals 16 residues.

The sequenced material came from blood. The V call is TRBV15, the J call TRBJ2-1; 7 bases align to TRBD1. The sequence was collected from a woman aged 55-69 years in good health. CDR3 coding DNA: TGTGCCACCAGCAGACGACGGGACAGCCCATGGAGTGAGCAGTTCTTC. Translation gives CATSRRRDSPWSEQFF.